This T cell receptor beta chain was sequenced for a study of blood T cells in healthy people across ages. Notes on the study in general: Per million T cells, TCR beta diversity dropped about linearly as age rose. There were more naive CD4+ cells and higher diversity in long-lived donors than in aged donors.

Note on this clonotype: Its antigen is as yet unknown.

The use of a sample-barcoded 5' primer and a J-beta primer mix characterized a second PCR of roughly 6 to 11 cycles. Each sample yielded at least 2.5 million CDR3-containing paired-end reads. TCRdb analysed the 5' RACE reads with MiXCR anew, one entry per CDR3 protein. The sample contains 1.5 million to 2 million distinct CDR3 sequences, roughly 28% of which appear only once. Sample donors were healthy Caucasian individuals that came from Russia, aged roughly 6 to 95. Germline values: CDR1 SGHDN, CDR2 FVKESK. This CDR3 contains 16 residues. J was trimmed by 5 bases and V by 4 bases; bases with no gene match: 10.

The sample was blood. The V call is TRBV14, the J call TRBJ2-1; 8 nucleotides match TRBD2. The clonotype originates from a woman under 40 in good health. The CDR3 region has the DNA TGTGCCAGCAGCCCAGGGACTAGTTCCCCCCACAATGAGCAGTTCTTC. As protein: CASSPGTSSPHNEQFF.